This TCR beta chain is from a study of cytomegalovirus exposure and HLA in healthy donors. This clone has a handful of counts. Its antigen remains unidentified. V lost 8 bases to trimming and J lost 9 bases; unmatched junction nucleotides: 12. Germline CDR1 SQVTM, CDR2 ANQGSEA. The CDR3 is made up of 13 amino acids. Findings and caveats of the study: In a later analysis, the majority of CMV-associated beta chains seemingly showed HLA restriction. There were some V segments, including TRBV6-2 and TRBV6-3, excluded as indistinguishable. In a later analysis, parvovirus B19, influenza, CMV and Epstein-Barr virus appeared linked to several top co-occurrence clusters.

In the PCR, 60 Vbeta and 13 Jbeta primers were used. Only in-frame clones appear in the TCRdb table, and some are missing; sequencing was by immunoSEQ multiplex PCR. The sample holds 100,000 to 150,000 clones, 70% to 85% seen once. The clonotype was recovered from a male donor in good health and CMV-seropositive. This chain joins TRBV29-1 and TRBJ1-1; 10 bases match TRBD1. The specimen sequenced was PBMCs. CDR3 sequence reads: CSSFRTGGAQAFF. For the CDR3, the DNA is TGCAGCTCGTTTAGGACAGGGGGAGCCCAAGCTTTCTTT.